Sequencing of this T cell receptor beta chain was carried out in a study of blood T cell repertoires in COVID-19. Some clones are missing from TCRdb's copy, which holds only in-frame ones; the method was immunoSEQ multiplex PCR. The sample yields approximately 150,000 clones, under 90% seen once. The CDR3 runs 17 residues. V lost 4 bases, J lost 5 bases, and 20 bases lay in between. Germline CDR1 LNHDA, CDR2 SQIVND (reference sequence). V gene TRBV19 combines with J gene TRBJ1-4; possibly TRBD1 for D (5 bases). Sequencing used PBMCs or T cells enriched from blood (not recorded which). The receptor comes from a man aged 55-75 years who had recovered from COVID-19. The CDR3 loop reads CASSKASAGGENEKLFF. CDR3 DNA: TGTGCCAGTAGTAAGGCCTCCGCGGGAGGGGAAAATGAAAAACTGTTTTTT.